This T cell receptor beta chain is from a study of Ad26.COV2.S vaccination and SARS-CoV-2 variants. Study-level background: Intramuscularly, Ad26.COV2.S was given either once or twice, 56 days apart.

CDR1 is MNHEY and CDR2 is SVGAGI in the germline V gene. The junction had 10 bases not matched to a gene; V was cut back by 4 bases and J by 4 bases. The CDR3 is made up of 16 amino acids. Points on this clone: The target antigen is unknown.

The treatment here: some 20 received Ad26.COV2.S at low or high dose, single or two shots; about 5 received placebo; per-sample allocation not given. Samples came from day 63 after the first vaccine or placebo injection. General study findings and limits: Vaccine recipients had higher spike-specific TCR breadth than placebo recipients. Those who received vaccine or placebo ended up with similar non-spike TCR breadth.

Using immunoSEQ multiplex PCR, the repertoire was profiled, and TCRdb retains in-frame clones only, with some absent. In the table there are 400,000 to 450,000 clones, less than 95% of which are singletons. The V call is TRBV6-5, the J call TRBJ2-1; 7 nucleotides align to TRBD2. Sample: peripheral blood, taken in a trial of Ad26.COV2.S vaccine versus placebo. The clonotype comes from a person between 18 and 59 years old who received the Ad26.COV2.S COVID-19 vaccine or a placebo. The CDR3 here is CASSSGRSSGYNEQFF. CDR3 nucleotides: TGTGCCAGCAGTTCCGGGCGGTCTAGCGGATACAATGAGCAGTTCTTC.